The clone carrying this TCR beta chain was seen only once. This specimen belongs to a study of T cell changes during pregnancy in multiple sclerosis. The germline CDR1 and CDR2 sequences are MNHEY and SVGAGI. V was shortened by 6 bases and J by 2 bases, with 8 bases between the two germline ends. The CDR3 has 12 amino acids. Method: immunoSEQ multiplex PCR; TCRdb's copy keeps in-frame clones and lacks some. In the table there are 70,000 to 75,000 clones, about nine tenths of which are singletons. The J gene is TRBJ2-7, the V gene TRBV6-5; possible D gene TRBD2, 5 bases. This sequence was found in a female donor with multiple sclerosis, enrolled in a pregnancy study. The source material was peripheral blood, sampled in the second trimester of pregnancy. CDR3 in DNA: TGTGCCAGCAGCGCCGGGGCCTACGAGCAGTACTTC. The encoded protein is CASSAGAYEQYF.